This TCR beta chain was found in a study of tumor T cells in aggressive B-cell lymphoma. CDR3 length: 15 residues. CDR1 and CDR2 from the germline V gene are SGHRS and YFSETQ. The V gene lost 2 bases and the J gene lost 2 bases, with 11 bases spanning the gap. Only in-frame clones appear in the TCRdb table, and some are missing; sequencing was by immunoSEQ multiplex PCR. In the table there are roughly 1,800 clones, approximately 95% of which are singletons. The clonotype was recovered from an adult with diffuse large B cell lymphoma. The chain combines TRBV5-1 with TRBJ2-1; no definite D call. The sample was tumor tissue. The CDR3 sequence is CASSFGQLAYNEQFF. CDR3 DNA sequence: TGCGCCAGCAGCTTCGGTCAATTGGCCTACAATGAGCAGTTCTTC.